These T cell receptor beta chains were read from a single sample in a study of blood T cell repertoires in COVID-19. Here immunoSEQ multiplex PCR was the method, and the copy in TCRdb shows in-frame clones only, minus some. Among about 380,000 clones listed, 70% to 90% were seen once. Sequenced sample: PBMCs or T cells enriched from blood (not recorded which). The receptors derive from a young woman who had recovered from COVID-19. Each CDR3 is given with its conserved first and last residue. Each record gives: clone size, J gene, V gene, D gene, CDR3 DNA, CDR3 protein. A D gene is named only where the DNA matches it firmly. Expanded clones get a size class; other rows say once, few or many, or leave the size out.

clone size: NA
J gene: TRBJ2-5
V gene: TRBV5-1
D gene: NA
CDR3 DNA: TGCGCCAGCAGCTGGGACTGGTCAGAGACCCAGTACTTC
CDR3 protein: CASSWDWSETQYF

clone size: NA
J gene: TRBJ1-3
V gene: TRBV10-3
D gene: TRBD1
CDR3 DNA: TGTGCCATCAGTGAGCTAGGGACAGGCCCCTCTGGAAACACCATATATTTT
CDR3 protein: CAISELGTGPSGNTIYF

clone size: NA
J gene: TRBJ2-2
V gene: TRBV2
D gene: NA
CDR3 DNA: TGTGCCAGCAGTGTATCCGGGGAGCTGTTTTTT
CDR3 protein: CASSVSGELFF

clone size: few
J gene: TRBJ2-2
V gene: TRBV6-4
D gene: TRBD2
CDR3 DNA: TGTGCCAGCCGCGCAACTAGCGGGGGTACCGGGGAGCTGTTTTTT
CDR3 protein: CASRATSGGTGELFF

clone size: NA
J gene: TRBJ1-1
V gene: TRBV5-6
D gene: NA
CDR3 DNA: TGTGCCAGCAGCTTTGGGAGTGGAGGGGCTTTCTTT
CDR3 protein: CASSFGSGGAFF

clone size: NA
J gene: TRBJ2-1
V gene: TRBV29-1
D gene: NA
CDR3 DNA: TGCAGCCTCCTGTGGGGCCAAAATGAGCAGTTCTTC
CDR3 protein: CSLLWGQNEQFF

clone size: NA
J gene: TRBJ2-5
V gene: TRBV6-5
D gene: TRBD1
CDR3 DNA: TGTGCCAGCAGTTATGGGGACAGCCAAGAGACCCAGTACTTC
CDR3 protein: CASSYGDSQETQYF

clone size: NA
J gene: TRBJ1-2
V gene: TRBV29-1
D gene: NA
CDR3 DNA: TGCAGCGTTGGCGGACAGAACTATGGCTACACCTTC
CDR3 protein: CSVGGQNYGYTF

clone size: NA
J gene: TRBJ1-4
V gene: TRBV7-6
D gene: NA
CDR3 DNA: TGTGCCAGCAGCCTTAATGAAAAACTGTTTTTT
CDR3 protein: CASSLNEKLFF

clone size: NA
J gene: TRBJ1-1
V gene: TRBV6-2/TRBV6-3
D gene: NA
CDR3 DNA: TGTGCCAGCAGTCTAGGGGATATGAACACTGAAGCTTTCTTT
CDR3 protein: CASSLGDMNTEAFF

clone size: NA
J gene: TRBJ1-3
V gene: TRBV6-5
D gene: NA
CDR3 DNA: TGTGCCAGCAGTTATCCGACAGTTAGCTCTGGAAACACCATATATTTT
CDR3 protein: CASSYPTVSSGNTIYF

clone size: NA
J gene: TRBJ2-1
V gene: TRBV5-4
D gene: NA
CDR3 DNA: TGTGCCAGCAGCGGGGGACTGTACAATGAGCAGTTCTTC
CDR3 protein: CASSGGLYNEQFF

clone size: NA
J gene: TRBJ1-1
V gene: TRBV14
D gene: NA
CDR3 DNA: TGTGCCAGCAGCCAAGATCGGTTGAGCTTTCCGGACACTGAAGCTTTCTTT
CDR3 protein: CASSQDRLSFPDTEAFF

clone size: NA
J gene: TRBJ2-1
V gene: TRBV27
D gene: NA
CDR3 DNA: TGTGCCAGCAGTTCCCCCGGGGGAAGCTCCTACAATGAGCAGTTCTTC
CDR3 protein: CASSSPGGSSYNEQFF

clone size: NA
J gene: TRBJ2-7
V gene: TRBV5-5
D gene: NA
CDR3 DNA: TGTGCCAGCAGCCCTGGGGCAGGTTCGTATGAGCAGTACTTC
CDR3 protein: CASSPGAGSYEQYF

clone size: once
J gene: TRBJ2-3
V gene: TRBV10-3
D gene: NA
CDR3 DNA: TGTGCCACAGGGACAAGGGTAACACACCTCAGCACAGATACGCAGTATTTT
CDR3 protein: CATGTRVTHLSTDTQYF

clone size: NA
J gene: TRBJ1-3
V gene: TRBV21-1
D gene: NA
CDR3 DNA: TGTGCCAGCAGTTCCTTTCGGGGGGCGTTTGGAAACACCATATATTTT
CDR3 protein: CASSSFRGAFGNTIYF

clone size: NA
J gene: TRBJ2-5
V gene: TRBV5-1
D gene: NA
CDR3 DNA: TGCGCCAGCAGCCCGGACTACGGGAAGACCCAGTACTTC
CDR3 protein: CASSPDYGKTQYF

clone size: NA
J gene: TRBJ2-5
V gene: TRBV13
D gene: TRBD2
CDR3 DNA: TGTGCCAGCAGCTTAGGGGGGAGGGGTAGCTGGCAAGAGACCCAGTACTTC
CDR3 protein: CASSLGGRGSWQETQYF

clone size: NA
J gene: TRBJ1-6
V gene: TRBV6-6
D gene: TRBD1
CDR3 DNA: TGTGCCAGCAGCCACCGGGACAGGTCCAATTCACCCCTCCACTTT
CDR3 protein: CASSHRDRSNSPLHF

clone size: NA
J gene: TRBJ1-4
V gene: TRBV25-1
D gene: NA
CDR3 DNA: TGTGCCAGCAGTGATCCGACAGGTCTGGAGGCTGAAAAACTGTTTTTT
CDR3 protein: CASSDPTGLEAEKLFF

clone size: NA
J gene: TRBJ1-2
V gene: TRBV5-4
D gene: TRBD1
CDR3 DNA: TGTGCCAGCAGCTTGGGGGAGACAGGGGGCTCTAACTATGGCTACACCTTC
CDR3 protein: CASSLGETGGSNYGYTF

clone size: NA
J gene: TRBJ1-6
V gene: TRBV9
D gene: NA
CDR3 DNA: TGTGCCAGCAGCGTTAACACGTATAATTCACCCCTCCACTTT
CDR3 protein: CASSVNTYNSPLHF

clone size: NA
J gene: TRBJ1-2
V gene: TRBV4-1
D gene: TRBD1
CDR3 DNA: TGCGCCAGCAGCCAAGGCCGGACAGGGGACTATGGCTACACCTTC
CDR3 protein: CASSQGRTGDYGYTF

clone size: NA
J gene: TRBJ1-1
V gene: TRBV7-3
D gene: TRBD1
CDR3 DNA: TGTGCCAGCAGCTTGACAGGGGACACTGAAGCTTTCTTT
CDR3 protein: CASSLTGDTEAFF

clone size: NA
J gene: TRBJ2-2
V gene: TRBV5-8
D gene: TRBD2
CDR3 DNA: TGTGCCAGCAGCGCCCGTTCCCGGGCGGGGGGGCGAACCGGGGAGCTGTTTTTT
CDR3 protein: CASSARSRAGGRTGELFF

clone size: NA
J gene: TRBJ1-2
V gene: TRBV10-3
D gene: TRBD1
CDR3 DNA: TGTGCCATCAGTGAGCCGGACAGGACCGGCGGCTACACCTTC
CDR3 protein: CAISEPDRTGGYTF

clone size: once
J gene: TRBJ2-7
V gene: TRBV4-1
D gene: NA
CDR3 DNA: TGCGCCAGCAGCCAAGGTAGGGGTGATTTCTACGAGCAGTACTTC
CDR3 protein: CASSQGRGDFYEQYF